This T cell receptor (beta chain) was captured in a study of Ad26.COV2.S vaccination and SARS-CoV-2 variants. Study outcomes and limitations: After vaccination, substantial breadth of spike-specific CD8+ and CD4+ responses was reported. Total T cell responses, in the TCR breadth and depth analyses, may have been underestimated. It was vaccine recipients, not placebo recipients, who had the higher spike-specific TCR breadth.

CDR1 MNHEY and CDR2 SVGAGI come from the germline V gene. The trim removed 6 bases at V and 10 bases at J, leaving 12 bases unmatched. CDR3 length: 14 amino acids. The sample's treatment: around 19 received Ad26.COV2.S at low or high dose, single or two shots; about five received placebo; per-sample allocation not given. Day 63 following the first vaccine or placebo injection was when the samples were taken. As to this clone: The antigen remains unidentified.

Measured with immunoSEQ multiplex PCR; TCRdb has only the in-frame clones, and not every one. The profile shows roughly 460,000 clones, about nine tenths of them singletons. The sequence was collected from a person aged 18-60 years who received the Ad26.COV2.S COVID-19 vaccine or a placebo. This specimen consisted of peripheral blood, obtained in a trial of Ad26.COV2.S vaccine versus placebo. V and J are TRBV6-5 and TRBJ1-1; 9 positions match TRBD1. The CDR3 here is CASSRPWDRERAFF. In DNA, the CDR3 is TGTGCCAGCAGCCGCCCGTGGGACAGGGAACGAGCTTTCTTT.